Each of the 16 T cell receptor beta chains below was sequenced from the same sample in a study of cytomegalovirus exposure and HLA in healthy donors. The PCR contained 60 Vbeta and 13 Jbeta primers. Measured with immunoSEQ multiplex PCR; TCRdb has only the in-frame clones, and not every one. The sample records about 150,000 clones, 75% to 90% being singletons. Sequencing was carried out using PBMCs. The receptors derive from a woman aged 25 to 39 in good health and CMV-seronegative.

The J gene is TRBJ2-1, the V gene TRBV30; 8 bases are a match to TRBD1. The germline CDR1 and CDR2 sequences are GTSNPN and SVGIG (reference sequence). The CDR3 is made up of 17 amino acids. With 0 bases clipped from V and 6 bases from J, the junction kept 13 bases outside the gene matches. The DNA of the CDR3 is TGTGCCTGGAGTGTAGGGTCACGGACAGGGCATAGCAATGAGCAGTTCTTC. Its protein product is CAWSVGSRTGHSNEQFF.

V usage is TRBV28 and J usage is TRBJ2-3, with D maybe TRBD1 (6 bases). The V gene's germline CDR1 is MDHEN and CDR2 SYDVKM. Trimming removed 10 bases at V and 2 bases at J, with 13 bases between. The CDR3 totals 13 residues. CDR3 DNA: TGTGCCACCATCAGGGGCCCCACAGATACGCAGTATTTT. Translating gives CATIRGPTDTQYF.

The gene calls are TRBV28 and TRBJ2-1, with D possibly TRBD2 on 6 matching bases. This CDR3 comprises 20 residues. V was pared by 8 bases and J by 0 bases, with 29 bases between. The germline gives CDR1 MDHEN, CDR2 SYDVKM. The CDR3 reads CASEDIIQVAVIPSYNEQFF. CDR3 sequence (DNA): TGTGCCAGCGAAGACATTATTCAGGTAGCGGTTATACCCTCCTACAATGAGCAGTTCTTC.

The rearrangement links TRBV2 to TRBJ2-7, with TRBD1 matching over 8 bases. The ends lost 5 bases at V and 6 bases at J; junction bases unmatched: 9. CDR3 length equals 14 residues. Per germline, CDR1 SNHLY and CDR2 FYNNEI. The CDR3 loop reads CASSTNNRGSEQYF. The CDR3 DNA is TGTGCCAGCAGTACCAACAACAGGGGGTCCGAGCAGTACTTC.

The chain links TRBV7-2 to TRBJ2-1; 10 bases map to TRBD2. Germline CDR1 is SGHTA and CDR2 is FQGNSA. Trimming removed 5 bases from V and 2 bases from J; junction bases left unmatched: 3. The CDR3 spans 15 residues. CDR3 sequence: CASSQSGGAYNEQFF. CDR3 sequence (DNA): TGTGCCAGCAGCCAAAGCGGGGGGGCCTACAATGAGCAGTTCTTC.

The V gene is TRBV6-1, the J gene TRBJ2-7; tentative D call: TRBD2 (6 bases). V gave up 2 bases and J gave up 2 bases, with 10 bases separating them. The CDR3 has 14 residues. CDR1 is MNHNS and CDR2 is SASEGT in the germline V gene. CDR3 sequence: CASSESWGAYEQYF. The CDR3 DNA follows: TGTGCCAGCAGTGAATCGTGGGGGGCCTACGAGCAGTACTTC.

The chain has TRBV6-5 and TRBJ2-7, with 9 bases that match TRBD2. Losses at the gene ends were 6 bases for V and 4 bases for J; bases not matched to a gene: 4. Per the germline V gene, CDR1 is MNHEY and CDR2 is SVGAGI. The CDR3 contains 13 residues. The CDR3 is CASSRREGYEQYF. The CDR3 region has the DNA TGTGCCAGCAGCAGGCGGGAGGGTTACGAGCAGTACTTC.

This rearrangement joins TRBV10-2 to TRBJ1-6; possible D gene TRBD1, 5 bases. CDR3 length equals 14 residues. Trimming removed 6 bases at V and 8 bases at J, with 14 bases between. Looked up from germline, CDR1 is WSHSY and CDR2 is SAAADI. The CDR3: CASRGDFNDSPLHF. Written as DNA, the CDR3 is TGCGCCAGCAGAGGGGATTTTAATGATTCACCCCTCCACTTT.

The table lists this clone with a few counts. V is TRBV28 and J is TRBJ1-1; possible D gene TRBD1, 6 bases. CDR1 and CDR2 from the germline V gene are MDHEN and SYDVKM. The CDR3 extends over 15 amino acids. V was shortened by 1 base and J by 0 bases, with 9 bases between the two germline ends. CDR3 residues: CASSLFRTVNTEAFF. The CDR3 nucleotides read TGTGCCAGCAGTTTATTTAGGACAGTGAACACTGAAGCTTTCTTT.

V is TRBV5-1 and J is TRBJ2-3; 10 bases agree with TRBD1. The CDR3 length is 14 residues. With V trimmed by 4 bases and J by 6 bases, 5 bases remained unmatched. Germline lookup yields CDR1 SGHRS and CDR2 YFSETQ. CDR3 region: CASSPGQGVDTQYF. CDR3 DNA sequence: TGCGCCAGCAGCCCTGGACAGGGGGTGGATACGCAGTATTTT.

The genes are TRBV5-1 and TRBJ2-5; D gene uncertain. CDR1 is SGHRS, CDR2 YFSETQ, per germline. The CDR3 runs 15 residues. The V gene lost 4 bases and the J gene lost 2 bases, with 15 bases spanning the gap. CDR3 region: CASSPGVAGQETQYF. In DNA form, the CDR3 reads TGCGCCAGCAGCCCCGGTGTGGCAGGACAAGAGACCCAGTACTTC.

This chain uses TRBV7-9 with TRBJ1-1, with 7 bases aligning to TRBD1. V was clipped by 2 bases and J by 0 bases; unmatched bases: 9. The CDR3 has 17 residues. The germline V gene has CDR1 SEHNR and CDR2 FQNEAQ (reference sequence). This CDR3 reads CASSLPSRTGLNTEAFF. Here the CDR3 DNA reads TGTGCCAGCAGCTTACCCTCCAGGACAGGATTGAACACTGAAGCTTTCTTT. The whole variable domain, filled in from reference TRBV7-9 and TRBJ1-1, reads DTGVSQNPRHKITKRGQNVTFRCDPISEHNRLYWYRQTLGQGPEFLTYFQNEAQLEKSRLLSDRFSAERPKGSFSTLEIQRTEQGDSAMYLCASSLPSRTGLNTEAFFGQGTRLTVV.

The CDR3 DNA is TGTGCCAGCAGCGCCACGGGACAGGGCGTCCTGACTTTC. It codes for CASSATGQGVLTF. The gene calls are TRBV5-6 and TRBJ2-6; 9 nucleotides agree with TRBD1. V dropped 4 bases and J dropped 12; count of bases not matched to a gene: 5. Germline CDR1 reads SGHDT; CDR2 reads YYEEEE. CDR3 length: 13 residues.

The chain couples TRBV6-6 to TRBJ1-1; no firm D call. The CDR3 runs to 16 residues. Trimming took 2 bases from V and 0 from J, leaving 13 bases between them. Germline lookup yields CDR1 MNHNY and CDR2 SVGAGI (reference sequence). CDR3 amino acids: CASSYRTPGMNTEAFF. The CDR3 DNA follows: TGTGCCAGCAGTTACCGGACCCCGGGGATGAACACTGAAGCTTTCTTT.

The chain carries TRBV6-1 and TRBJ2-5, with TRBD2 matching 7 bases. This CDR3 is built from 14 residues. J lost 2 bases, V lost 8 bases, and 8 bases had no gene match. Germline V gene lookup returns CDR1 MNHNS and CDR2 SASEGT. CDR3 protein: CASGGGGGQETQYF. CDR3 bases: TGTGCCAGCGGGGGGGGTGGAGGGCAAGAGACCCAGTACTTC.

The genes are TRBV6-6 and TRBJ2-2, with D tentatively TRBD2 (5 bases). The V gene's germline CDR1 is MNHNY and CDR2 SVGAGI (reference sequence). V lost 9 bases, J lost 4 bases, and 15 bases lay in between. CDR3 size: 14 residues. The CDR3 region has the DNA TGTGCCAGTCACTACGAGGGATCCACCGGGGAGCTGTTTTTT. It is translated as CASHYEGSTGELFF.